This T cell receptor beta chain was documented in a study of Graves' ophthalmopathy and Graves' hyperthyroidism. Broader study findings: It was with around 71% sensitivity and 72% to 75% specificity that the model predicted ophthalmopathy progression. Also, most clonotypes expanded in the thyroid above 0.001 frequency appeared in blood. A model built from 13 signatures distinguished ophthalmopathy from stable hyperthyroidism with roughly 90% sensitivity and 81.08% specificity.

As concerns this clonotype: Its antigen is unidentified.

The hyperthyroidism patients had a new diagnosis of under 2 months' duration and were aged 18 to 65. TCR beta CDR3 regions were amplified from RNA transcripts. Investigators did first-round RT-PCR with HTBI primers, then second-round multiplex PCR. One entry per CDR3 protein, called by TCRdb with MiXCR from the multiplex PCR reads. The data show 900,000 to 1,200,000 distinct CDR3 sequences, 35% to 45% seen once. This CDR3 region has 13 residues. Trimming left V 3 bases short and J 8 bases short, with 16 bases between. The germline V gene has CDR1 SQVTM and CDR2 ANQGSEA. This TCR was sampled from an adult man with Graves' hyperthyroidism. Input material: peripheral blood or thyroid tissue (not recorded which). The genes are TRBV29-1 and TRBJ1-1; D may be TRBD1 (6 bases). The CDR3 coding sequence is TGCAGCGTTGATTTGGGGGCGAATCTGGAAGCTTTCTTT. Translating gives CSVDLGANLEAFF.